This T cell receptor beta chain was recorded in a study of cytomegalovirus exposure and HLA in healthy donors. Overall study context: Around 180 million T cells yielded some 100 million unique TCR beta sequences, as an earlier analysis found. Study-wide results and caveats: When analyzed later, the rates of TCR association showed variation by HLA locus, with DRB1 the most and HLA-C the fewest. As was reported, the HLA-A and HLA-B alleles of most subjects were accurately predicted from TCR beta sequences.

Turning to this clone: The antigen is undetermined.

Per the germline V gene, CDR1 is SGHVS and CDR2 is FQNEAQ. Deletions cut 1 base from V and 7 bases from J, with 7 bases between. This CDR3 has 12 amino acids. The PCR ran on 60 Vbeta and 13 Jbeta primers. The protocol was immunoSEQ multiplex PCR, while the TCRdb copy is restricted to in-frame clones and leaves out a portion. The top ten clones hold around 2.8% of a sample with around 200,000 clones, around four fifths of them seen once. The sample consisted of PBMCs. The rearrangement uses TRBV7-8 and TRBJ1-2; D gene uncertain. This clonotype was obtained from an older woman in good health and CMV-seropositive. The CDR3 DNA reads as TGTGCCAGCAGCTTAGTGTTCGGTGGCTACACCTTC. The encoded protein is CASSLVFGGYTF. Using reference TRBV7-8 and TRBJ1-2 for the parts outside the CDR3, the full variable domain is GAGVSQSPRYKVAKRGQDVALRCDPISGHVSLFWYQQALGQGPEFLTYFQNEAQLDKSGLPSDRFFAERPEGSVSTLKIQRTQQEDSAVYLCASSLVFGGYTFGSGTRLTVV.